Below, 5 T cell receptor beta chains from the same sample are listed, as sequenced in a study of blood T cell repertoires in COVID-19. Only in-frame clones appear in the TCRdb table, and some are missing; sequencing was by immunoSEQ multiplex PCR. The sample comprises around 390,000 clones, 80% to 90% of which are singletons, and roughly a tenth rests with the top ten. The sequenced sample was PBMCs or T cells enriched from blood (not recorded which). These receptors were obtained from a woman aged 50 to 65 who had recovered from COVID-19.

V usage is TRBV7-8 and J usage is TRBJ1-5; D may be TRBD1 (5 bases). Trimming removed 2 bases from V and 4 bases from J, with 15 bases in between. The germline V gene encodes CDR1 SGHVS and CDR2 FQNEAQ. CDR3 length equals 16 residues. Here the CDR3 DNA reads TGTGCCAGCAGCTTATCGGGCAGGGATTGGAATCAGCCCCAGCATTTT. Translating it yields CASSLSGRDWNQPQHF. Full variable domain (remainder filled in from reference TRBV7-8 and TRBJ1-5): GAGVSQSPRYKVAKRGQDVALRCDPISGHVSLFWYQQALGQGPEFLTYFQNEAQLDKSGLPSDRFFAERPEGSVSTLKIQRTQQEDSAVYLCASSLSGRDWNQPQHFGDGTRLSIL.

The rearrangement links TRBV5-5 to TRBJ2-5; D perhaps matches TRBD2 (5 bases). This CDR3 has 14 residues. Germline loops: CDR1 SGHKS, CDR2 YYEKEE (reference sequence). Trimming stripped 2 bases from V and 2 bases from J, with 10 bases between. The CDR3 nucleotides read TGTGCCAGCAGCTTACGTCTAGCACAAGAGACCCAGTACTTC. It is translated as CASSLRLAQETQYF.

V gene TRBV4-2 combines with J gene TRBJ1-1; a weak D match, TRBD1 (6 bases). The germline CDR1 and CDR2 sequences are LGHNA and YNFKEQ. V dropped 5 bases and J dropped 4 bases, with 11 bases sitting between them. This CDR3 comprises 13 residues. DNA for the CDR3: TGTGCCAGCAGCGACAGGCTGGCCACTGAAGCTTTCTTT. It specifies CASSDRLATEAFF.

This clone was seen just once. Other DNA sequences in this specimen translate into the identical CDR3. CDR3: CASSLAGNTEAFF. The CDR3 bases are TGTGCCAGCAGCTTAGCAGGAAACACTGAAGCTTTCTTT. The chain is built from TRBV11-2 and TRBJ1-1; no definite D call. CDR3 size: 13 residues. Looked up from germline, CDR1 is SGHAT and CDR2 is FQNNGV. Between the trimmed V and J ends, which lost 1 base and 2 bases, there was a span of 5 bases.

V gene TRBV5-5 combines with J gene TRBJ1-3; D possibly corresponds to TRBD1 (6 bases). CDR3 length: 14 amino acids. Germline CDR1 reads SGHKS; CDR2 reads YYEKEE (reference sequence). The V and J ends lost 0 bases and 6 bases respectively, with 10 bases between them. Here the CDR3 DNA reads TGTGCCAGCAGCTTGGAGGGACACCAAAACACCATATATTTT. It is translated as CASSLEGHQNTIYF.